Listed here is a single T cell receptor beta chain. Its antigen remains unknown. The data derive from a study of blood T cells in healthy people across ages. The donors, all healthy, were Caucasians living in Russia, aged roughly 6 to 100. Per the germline V gene, CDR1 is SGHRS and CDR2 is YFSETQ. This CDR3 contains 14 residues. Together with a sample-barcoded 5' primer, a J-beta primer mix was included in a second PCR lasting roughly 7 to 11 cycles. Via MiXCR, TCRdb re-called the 5' RACE reads, giving one row per CDR3 protein. The sample holds over 1,500,000 distinct CDR3 sequences; just under 50% are singletons and the top ten take over 2%. Study-level results: Unknown CMV status may confound age-related changes in expanded clones. Unsorted PBMCs blocked a conclusive comparison of naive and antigen-experienced cells.

The sample taken for sequencing was blood. This sequence originates from a woman aged 40-49 years in good health. The chain uses TRBV5-1 and TRBJ2-7, with 7 bases matching TRBD1. The closer fit of TRBJ2-5 to the DNA end suggests the J call may be wrong. The CDR3 spells CASSLQGTRETQYF. DNA for the CDR3: TGCGCCAGCAGCCTACAGGGGACGAGGGAGACCCAGTACTTC.